Below, one TCR beta chain is given with its context. The sample belongs to a study of blood T cell repertoires in COVID-19. Study-wide background: Whether acute or convalescent, the COVID-19 samples came from the United States, Italy and Spain. Nucleic acid was either cDNA or gDNA, and it came from T cells, B-cell-depleted T cells, or PBMCs.

CDR1 is SEHNR and CDR2 is FQNEAQ in the germline V gene (reference sequence). The V end lost 5 bases, the J end lost 6 bases, and 17 bases lay between the germline ends. This CDR3 has 15 residues. Per the original data handling: Reference gene primer amplification yielded estimated nucleated cell counts. Libraries were prepared by immunoSEQ multiplex PCR; TCRdb keeps only in-frame clonotypes and omits some of them. The DNA gave D and trimming, while V, J and clone size come from that table. Of around 40,000 clones detected, 94% appear once; the ten largest clones hold around 4%. V is TRBV7-9 and J is TRBJ2-1; D possibly corresponds to TRBD2 (7 bases). Sequenced sample: peripheral blood. This clonotype originated in a human donor with active COVID-19. The donor label of this sample is uncertain. The DNA for the CDR3 is TGTGCCAGCAGCCCAGTGGGGGGGGCCTTCAATGAGCAGTTCTTC. It is translated as CASSPVGGAFNEQFF.